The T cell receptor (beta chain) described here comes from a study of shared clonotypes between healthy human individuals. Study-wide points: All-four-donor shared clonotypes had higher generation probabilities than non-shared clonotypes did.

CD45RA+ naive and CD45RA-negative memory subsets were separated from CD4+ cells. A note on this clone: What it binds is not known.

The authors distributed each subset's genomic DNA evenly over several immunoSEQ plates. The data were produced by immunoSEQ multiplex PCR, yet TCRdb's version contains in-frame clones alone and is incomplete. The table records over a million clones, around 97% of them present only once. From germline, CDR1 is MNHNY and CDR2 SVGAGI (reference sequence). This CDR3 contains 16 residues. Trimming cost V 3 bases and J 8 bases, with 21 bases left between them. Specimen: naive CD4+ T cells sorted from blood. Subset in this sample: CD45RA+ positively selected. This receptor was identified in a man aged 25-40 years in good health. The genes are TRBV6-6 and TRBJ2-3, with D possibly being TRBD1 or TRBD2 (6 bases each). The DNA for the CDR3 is TGTGCCAGCAGTTATTCCCCGGGGGCGATAGATGGTACGCAGTATTTT. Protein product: CASSYSPGAIDGTQYF.